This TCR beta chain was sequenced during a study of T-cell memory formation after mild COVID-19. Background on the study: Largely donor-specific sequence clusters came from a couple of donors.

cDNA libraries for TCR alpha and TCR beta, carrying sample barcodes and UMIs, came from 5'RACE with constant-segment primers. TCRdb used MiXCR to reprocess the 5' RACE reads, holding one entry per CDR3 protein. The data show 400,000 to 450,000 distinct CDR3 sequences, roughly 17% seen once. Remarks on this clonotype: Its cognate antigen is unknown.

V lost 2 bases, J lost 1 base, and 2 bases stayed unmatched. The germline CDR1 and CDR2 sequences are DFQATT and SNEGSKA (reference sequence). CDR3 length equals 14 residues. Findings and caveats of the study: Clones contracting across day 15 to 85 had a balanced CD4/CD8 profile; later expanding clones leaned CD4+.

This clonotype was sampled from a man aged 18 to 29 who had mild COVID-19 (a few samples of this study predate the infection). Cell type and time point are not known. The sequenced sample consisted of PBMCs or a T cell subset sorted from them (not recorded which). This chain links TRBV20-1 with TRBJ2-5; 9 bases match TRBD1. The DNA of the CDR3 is TGCAGTGCTAGATCGGGACAGGGCCAAGAGACCCAGTACTTC. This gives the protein CSARSGQGQETQYF.